One T cell receptor beta chain is described in this entry. It has no known antigen specificity. The record has no base qualities; no much larger clone is one base away. This entry belongs to a study of blood T cell repertoires in COVID-19 (dated by TCRdb to 2018 to 2021). Describing the broader study: The collaborator samples originated in the United States, Italy and Spain and spanned the acute and convalescent phases of COVID-19. The material from the prospective study consisted of cDNA or gDNA derived from T cells, B-cell-depleted T cells, or PBMCs. Deeply sampled blood TCRbeta repertoires from subjects exposed to, actively infected with, or recovered from COVID-19 were included in the dataset. The repertoires were released in a freely available public database intended as a resource for research on the immune response to SARS-CoV-2. Samples were obtained from the ongoing ImmuneRACE study (first 160 participants) and from about 1,300 subjects provided by 6 global collaborators. The sample metadata nearly always contained a de-identified subject ID, COVID-19 status, age in years and sex. Where available, HLA class I and class II types were obtained from metadata supplied by the sample provider rather than from assay-based typing. Overall study outcomes, separate from this receptor: How much clinical and demographic metadata was included differed by source and by participant, and the metadata was provided uncurated.

TCRbeta CDR3 regions were amplified from genomic DNA using the immunoSEQ Assay, a bias-controlled multiplex PCR. The authors' pipeline ran thus. Within the assay, amplification of reference gene primers was used to estimate how many nucleated cells each sample contained. To quantify the absolute abundance of each unique TCRbeta CDR3 rearrangement, sequence reads were collapsed and filtered. Productive Simpson clonality was computed per sample as the square root of Simpson's diversity index over productive rearrangements. The immuneACCESS repertoire file appears here via TCRdb, limited to in-frame rearrangements. These files lack a portion of the clones; in checked studies, under half of the deficit traces to unresolved V genes, and the cause of the others is not known. V, J and clone size are those of that table, while D and trimming were read from the DNA. The sample table shows approximately 240,000 clones, and around nine tenths are seen once. The ten largest account for approximately 2.1% of the sample.

A second Seattle source provided samples from volunteer blood donors who had recovered from COVID-19. Collaborating institutions collected whole blood in K2EDTA tubes following their own protocols. For TCRbeta analysis, collaborators shipped samples as frozen whole blood, isolated PBMCs, or DNA extracted from either of those sample types. CDR1 and CDR2 were assigned from the germline V gene (reference sequence) as DFQATT and SNEGSKA. Counted from cysteine to phenylalanine, this CDR3 has 16 amino acids. Left in the record is the CDR3 DNA by itself, 48 bases read in frame from the first base. The junction shows trimming of 3 bases on V and 1 base on J, and the gene matches do not reach 9 bases of it.

Here the chain combines TRBV20-1 and TRBJ1-5; 7 bases in the junction line up with TRBD1. The sample consisted of peripheral blood. The source is a woman in her thirties or forties who had recovered from COVID-19. In nucleotide form, the sequence is TGCAGTGCTAGTGAACTAGGGGGCGCGAGCAATCAGCCCCAGCATTTT. Translated, it reads CSASELGGASNQPQHF.